This T cell receptor beta chain was captured by sequencing in a study of vaccination and CD4 T cells after COVID-19. Study background: Between diagnosis and the drawing of post-COVID samples lay a median roughly 91 days (range 35 to 161). The post-vaccine samples came a median around 72 days after dose two (range 14 to 241). Control cultures, each given a CEFX pool, an HIV-1 Nef pool, or no peptide, were included. Study results and limitations: A nonsignificant median increase from about 20 to 38 SARS-CoV-2-reactive clonotypes was observed.

The V gene end was trimmed by 1 base and the J gene end by 8 bases; junction bases not matched to a gene: 11. Germline V CDR1 and CDR2: SQVTM, ANQGSEA. The CDR3 covers 15 residues. Comment on this clonotype: What it binds is not known.

Stated treatment: roughly 10-day PBMC culture with coronavirus spike peptide pools or control peptides (ViraFEST assay). The assay that was used to sequence DNA from cultured CD4+ T cells was the Oncomine TCR Beta short-read assay. TCRdb reprocessed the PCR reads via MiXCR and lists one record per CDR3 protein. There are about 15,000 distinct CDR3 sequences in the sample; about 26% occur only once, and about 24% lies in the top ten. The sequenced material came from cultured CD4+ T cells from blood. The receptor comes from a human donor with COVID-19. The chain combines TRBV29-1 with TRBJ1-2; 9 positions agree with TRBD1. CDR3 sequence: CSVEVNRGRSDGYTF. CDR3 in DNA: TGCAGCGTTGAAGTGAACAGGGGGCGTTCAGACGGCTACACCTTC.